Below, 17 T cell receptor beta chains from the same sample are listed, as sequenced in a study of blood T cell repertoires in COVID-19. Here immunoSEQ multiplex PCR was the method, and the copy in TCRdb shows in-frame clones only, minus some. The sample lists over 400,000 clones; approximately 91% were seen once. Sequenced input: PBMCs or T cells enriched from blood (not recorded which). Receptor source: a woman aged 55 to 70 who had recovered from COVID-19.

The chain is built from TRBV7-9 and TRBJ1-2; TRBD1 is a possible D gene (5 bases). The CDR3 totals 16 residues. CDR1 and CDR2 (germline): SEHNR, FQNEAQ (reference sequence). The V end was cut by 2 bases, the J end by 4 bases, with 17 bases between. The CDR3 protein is CASSLPPNRLLYGYTF. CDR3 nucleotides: TGTGCCAGCAGCTTACCACCCAACAGGCTGCTCTATGGCTACACCTTC.

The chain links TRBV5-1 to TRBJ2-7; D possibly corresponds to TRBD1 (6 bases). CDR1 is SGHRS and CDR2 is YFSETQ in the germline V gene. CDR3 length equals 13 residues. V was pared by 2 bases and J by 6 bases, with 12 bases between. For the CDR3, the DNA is TGCGCCAGCAGCTTTGGGCAGGGGACCGAGCAGTACTTC. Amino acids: CASSFGQGTEQYF.

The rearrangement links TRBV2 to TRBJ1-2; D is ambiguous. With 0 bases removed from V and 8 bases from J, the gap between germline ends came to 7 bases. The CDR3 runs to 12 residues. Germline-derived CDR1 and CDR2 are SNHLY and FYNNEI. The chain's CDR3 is CASSEAGRGYTF. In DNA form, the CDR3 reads TGTGCCAGCAGTGAAGCAGGGAGAGGCTACACCTTC. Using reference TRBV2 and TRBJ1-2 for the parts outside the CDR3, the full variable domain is EPEVTQTPSHQVTQMGQEVILRCVPISNHLYFYWYRQILGQKVEFLVSFYNNEISEKSEIFDDQFSVERPDGSNFTLKIRSTKLEDSAMYFCASSEAGRGYTFGSGTRLTVV.

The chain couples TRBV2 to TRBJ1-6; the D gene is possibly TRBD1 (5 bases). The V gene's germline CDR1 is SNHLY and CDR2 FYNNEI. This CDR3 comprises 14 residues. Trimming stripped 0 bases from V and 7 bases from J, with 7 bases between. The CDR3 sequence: CASSEAWGNSPLHF. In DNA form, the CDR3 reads TGTGCCAGCAGTGAAGCGTGGGGCAATTCACCCCTCCACTTT. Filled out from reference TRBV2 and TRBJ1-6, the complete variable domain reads EPEVTQTPSHQVTQMGQEVILRCVPISNHLYFYWYRQILGQKVEFLVSFYNNEISEKSEIFDDQFSVERPDGSNFTLKIRSTKLEDSAMYFCASSEAWGNSPLHFGNGTRLTVT.

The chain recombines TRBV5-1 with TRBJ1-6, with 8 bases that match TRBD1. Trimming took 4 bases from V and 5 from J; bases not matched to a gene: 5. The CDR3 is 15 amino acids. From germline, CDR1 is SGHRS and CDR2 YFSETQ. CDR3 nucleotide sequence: TGCGCCAGCAGCCTGGAACAGGGGGATAATTCACCCCTCCACTTT. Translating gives CASSLEQGDNSPLHF.

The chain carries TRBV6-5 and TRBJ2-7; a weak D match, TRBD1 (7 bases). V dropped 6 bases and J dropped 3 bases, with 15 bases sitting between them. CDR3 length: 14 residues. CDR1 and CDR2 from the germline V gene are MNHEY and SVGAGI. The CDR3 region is CASSPRQGLYEQYV. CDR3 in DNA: TGTGCCAGCAGCCCCCGACAGGGACTCTACGAGCAGTACGTC.

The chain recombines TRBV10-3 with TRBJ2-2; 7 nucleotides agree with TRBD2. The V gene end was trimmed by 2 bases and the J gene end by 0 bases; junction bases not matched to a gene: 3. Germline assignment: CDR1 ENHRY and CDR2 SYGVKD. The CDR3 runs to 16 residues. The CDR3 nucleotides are TGTGCCATCAGTGAGGGGAGGGGCCCGAACACCGGGGAGCTGTTTTTT. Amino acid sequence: CAISEGRGPNTGELFF.

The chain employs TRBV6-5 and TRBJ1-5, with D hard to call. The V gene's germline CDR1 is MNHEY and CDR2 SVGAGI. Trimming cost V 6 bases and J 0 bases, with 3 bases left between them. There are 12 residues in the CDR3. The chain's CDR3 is CASRASNQPQHF. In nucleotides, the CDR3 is TGTGCCAGCAGGGCTAGCAATCAGCCCCAGCATTTT.

The CDR3 protein is CASSPSPGVYTDTQYF. CDR3 DNA: TGTGCCAGCAGCCCTTCGCCAGGGGTTTACACAGATACGCAGTATTTT. The chain combines TRBV7-8 with TRBJ2-3; D possibly corresponds to TRBD1 (6 bases). CDR1 and CDR2 from the germline V gene are SGHVS and FQNEAQ. V gave up 5 bases and J gave up 2 bases, with 17 bases separating them. The CDR3 is 16 residues long.

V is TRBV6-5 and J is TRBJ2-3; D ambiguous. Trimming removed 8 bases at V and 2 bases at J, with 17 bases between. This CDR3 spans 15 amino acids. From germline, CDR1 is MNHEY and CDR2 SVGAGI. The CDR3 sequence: CASDYSSLPTDTQYF. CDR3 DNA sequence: TGTGCCAGCGATTATAGCTCCCTTCCCACAGATACGCAGTATTTT.

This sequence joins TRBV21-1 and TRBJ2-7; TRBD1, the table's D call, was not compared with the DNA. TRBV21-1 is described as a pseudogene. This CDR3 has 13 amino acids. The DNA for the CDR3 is TGTGCCAGCAGCGCTCAGGATTCCTACGAGCAGTACGTC. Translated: CASSAQDSYEQYV.

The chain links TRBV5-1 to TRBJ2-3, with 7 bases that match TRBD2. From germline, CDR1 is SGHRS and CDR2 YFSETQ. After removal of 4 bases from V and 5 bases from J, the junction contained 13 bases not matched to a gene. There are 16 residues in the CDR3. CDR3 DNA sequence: TGCGCCAGCAGCCGGACTAGTGATCCGTTCGGAGATACGCAGTATTTT. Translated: CASSRTSDPFGDTQYF.

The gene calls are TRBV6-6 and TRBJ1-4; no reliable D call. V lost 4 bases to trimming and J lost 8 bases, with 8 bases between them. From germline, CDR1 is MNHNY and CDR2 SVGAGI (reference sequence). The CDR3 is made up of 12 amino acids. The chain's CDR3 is CASSSSGEKLFF. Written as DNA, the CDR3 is TGTGCCAGCAGTTCGTCGGGGGAAAAACTGTTTTTT.

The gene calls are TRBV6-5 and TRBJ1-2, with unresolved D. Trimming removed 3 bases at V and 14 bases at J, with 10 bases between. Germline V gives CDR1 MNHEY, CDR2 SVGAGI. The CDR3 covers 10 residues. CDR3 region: CASSYGGLTF. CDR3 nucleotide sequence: TGTGCCAGCAGTTATGGAGGCTTGACCTTC.

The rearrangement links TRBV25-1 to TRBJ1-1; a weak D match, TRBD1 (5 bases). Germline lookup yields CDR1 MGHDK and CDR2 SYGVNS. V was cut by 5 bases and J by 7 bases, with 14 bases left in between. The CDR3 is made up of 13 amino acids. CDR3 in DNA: TGTGCCAGCAGTCCAATGTGGGGGGATGAAGCTTTCTTT. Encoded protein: CASSPMWGDEAFF.

CDR3 sequence: CATSDSGQGASNQPQHF. DNA for the CDR3: TGTGCCACCAGTGACTCGGGACAGGGGGCGAGCAATCAGCCCCAGCATTTT. The gene calls are TRBV24-1 and TRBJ1-5; 12 positions agree with TRBD1. V was clipped by 4 bases and J by 1 base; unmatched bases: 4. Germline loops: CDR1 KGHDR, CDR2 SFDVKD. The length of the CDR3 is 17 residues.

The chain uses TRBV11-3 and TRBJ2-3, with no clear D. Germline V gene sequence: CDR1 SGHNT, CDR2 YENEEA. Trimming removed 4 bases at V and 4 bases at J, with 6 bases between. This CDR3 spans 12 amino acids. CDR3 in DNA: TGTGCCAGCAGCTCCAGATCAGATACGCAGTATTTT. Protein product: CASSSRSDTQYF.